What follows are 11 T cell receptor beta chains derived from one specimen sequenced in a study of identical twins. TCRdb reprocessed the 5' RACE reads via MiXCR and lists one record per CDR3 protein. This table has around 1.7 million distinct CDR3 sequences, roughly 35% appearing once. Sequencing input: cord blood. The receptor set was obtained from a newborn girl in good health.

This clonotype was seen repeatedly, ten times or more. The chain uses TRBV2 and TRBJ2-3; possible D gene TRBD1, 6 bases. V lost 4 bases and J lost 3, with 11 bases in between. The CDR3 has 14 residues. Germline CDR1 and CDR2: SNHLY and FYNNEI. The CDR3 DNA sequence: TGTGCCAGCAGTGTGGGCAGGGGTACAGATACGCAGTATTTT. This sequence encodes CASSVGRGTDTQYF.

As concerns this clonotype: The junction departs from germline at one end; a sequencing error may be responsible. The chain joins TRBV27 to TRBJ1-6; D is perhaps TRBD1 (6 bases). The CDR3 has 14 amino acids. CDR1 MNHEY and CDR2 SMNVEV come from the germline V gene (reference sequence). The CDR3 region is CAGSLNRVGSPLHF. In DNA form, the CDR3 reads TGTGCCGGCAGTTTAAACAGGGTGGGGTCACCCCTCCACTTT.

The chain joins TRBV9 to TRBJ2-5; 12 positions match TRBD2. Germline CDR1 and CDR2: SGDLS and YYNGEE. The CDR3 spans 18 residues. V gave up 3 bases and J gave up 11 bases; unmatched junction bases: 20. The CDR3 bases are TGTGCCAGCAGCGCAGGACTAGCGGGATTAGATCCCTACAGTGAGCAGTACTTC. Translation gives CASSAGLAGLDPYSEQYF.

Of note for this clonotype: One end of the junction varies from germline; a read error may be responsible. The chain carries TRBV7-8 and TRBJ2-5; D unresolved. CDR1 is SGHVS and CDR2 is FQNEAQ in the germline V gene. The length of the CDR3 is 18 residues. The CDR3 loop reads CASSLARSMVAPQEAQYF. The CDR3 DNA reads TGTGCCAGCAGCTTAGCTCGTTCCATGGTAGCCCCCCAAGAGGCCCAGTACTTC.

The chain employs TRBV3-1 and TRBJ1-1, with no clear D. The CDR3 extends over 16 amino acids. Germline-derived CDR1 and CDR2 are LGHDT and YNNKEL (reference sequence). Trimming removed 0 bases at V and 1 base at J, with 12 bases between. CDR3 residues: CASSQEVLWRNTEAFF. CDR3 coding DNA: TGTGCCAGCAGCCAAGAAGTCCTCTGGAGGAACACTGAAGCTTTCTTT.

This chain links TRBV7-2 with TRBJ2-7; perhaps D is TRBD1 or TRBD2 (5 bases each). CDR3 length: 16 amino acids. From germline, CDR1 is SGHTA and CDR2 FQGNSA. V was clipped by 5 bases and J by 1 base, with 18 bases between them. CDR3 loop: CASSPSGTRASYEQYF. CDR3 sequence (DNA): TGTGCCAGCAGCCCCAGTGGGACCAGGGCTTCCTACGAGCAGTACTTC. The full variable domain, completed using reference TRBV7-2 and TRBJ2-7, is GAGVSQSPSNKVTEKGKDVELRCDPISGHTALYWYRQSLGQGLEFLIYFQGNSAPDKSGLPSDRFSAERTGGSVSTLTIQRTQQEDSAVYLCASSPSGTRASYEQYFGPGTRLTVT.

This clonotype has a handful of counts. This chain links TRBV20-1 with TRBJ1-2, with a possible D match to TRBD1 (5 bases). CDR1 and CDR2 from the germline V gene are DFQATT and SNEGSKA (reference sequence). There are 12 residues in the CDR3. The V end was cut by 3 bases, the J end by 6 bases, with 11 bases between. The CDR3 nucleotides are TGCAGTGCTAGGTTCTGGGGGGATGGCTACACCTTC. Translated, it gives CSARFWGDGYTF.

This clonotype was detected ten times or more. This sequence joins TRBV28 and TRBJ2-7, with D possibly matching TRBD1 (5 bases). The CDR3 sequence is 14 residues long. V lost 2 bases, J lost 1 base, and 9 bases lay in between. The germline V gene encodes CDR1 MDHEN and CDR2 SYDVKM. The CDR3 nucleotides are TGTGCCAGCAGTTTACAGGGCGGTTCCTACGAGCAGTACTTC. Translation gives CASSLQGGSYEQYF.

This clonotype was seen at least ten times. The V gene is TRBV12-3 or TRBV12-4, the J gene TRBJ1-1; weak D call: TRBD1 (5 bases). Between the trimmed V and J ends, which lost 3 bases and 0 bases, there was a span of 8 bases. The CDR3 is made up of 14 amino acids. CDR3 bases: TGTGCCAGCAGTTTTGGGGGGGTGAACACTGAAGCTTTCTTT. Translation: CASSFGGVNTEAFF.

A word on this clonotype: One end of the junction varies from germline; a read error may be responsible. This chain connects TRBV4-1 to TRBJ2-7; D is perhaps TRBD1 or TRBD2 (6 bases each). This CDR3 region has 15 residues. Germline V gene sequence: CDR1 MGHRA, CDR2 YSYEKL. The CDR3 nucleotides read TGCGCCAGCGGCCAAGGAGGGGGGAGCTCCTACGAGCAGTACTTC. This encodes CASGQGGGSSYEQYF.

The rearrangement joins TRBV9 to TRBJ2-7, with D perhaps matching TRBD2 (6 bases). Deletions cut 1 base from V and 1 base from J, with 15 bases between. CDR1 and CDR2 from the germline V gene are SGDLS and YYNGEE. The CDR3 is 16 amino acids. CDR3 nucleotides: TGTGCCAGCAGCGTATTAGACCTAGCGCCATCCTACGAGCAGTACTTC. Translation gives CASSVLDLAPSYEQYF.